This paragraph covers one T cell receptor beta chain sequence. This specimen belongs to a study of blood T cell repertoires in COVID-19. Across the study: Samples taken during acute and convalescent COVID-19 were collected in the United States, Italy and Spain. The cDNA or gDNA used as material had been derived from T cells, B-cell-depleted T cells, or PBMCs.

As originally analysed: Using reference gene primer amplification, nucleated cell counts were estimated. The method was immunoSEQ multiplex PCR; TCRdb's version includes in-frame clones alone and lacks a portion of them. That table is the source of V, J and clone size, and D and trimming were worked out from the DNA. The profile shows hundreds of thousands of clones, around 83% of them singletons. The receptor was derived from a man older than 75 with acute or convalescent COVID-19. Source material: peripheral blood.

The CDR3 DNA reads as TGTGCCAGTAGTATAGTAGGGGACACCGCTAACTATGGCTACACCTTC. This encodes CASSIVGDTANYGYTF. This chain uses TRBV19 with TRBJ1-2; D is possibly TRBD1 (6 bases). The CDR3 runs to 16 residues. V was shortened by 1 base and J by 0 bases, with 12 bases between the two germline ends. Germline CDR1 reads LNHDA; CDR2 reads SQIVND (reference sequence).